A selection of T cell receptor beta chains follows, all from one sample in a study of blood T cells in healthy people across ages. Via MiXCR, TCRdb re-called the 5' RACE reads, giving one row per CDR3 protein. Found here are roughly 800,000 distinct CDR3 sequences, roughly 34% of them singletons; the top ten hold approximately 13%. The sample taken for sequencing was blood. These receptors were taken from a man between 18 and 35 years old in good health. CDR3s leave out the opening cysteine and the closing phenylalanine or tryptophan.

j_gene | v_gene | CDR3aa
TRBJ1-1 | TRBV12-3/TRBV12-4 | ASRWDRERDMNTEAF
TRBJ2-2 | TRBV7-9 | ASSLEGSAGELF
TRBJ2-2 | TRBV6-2/TRBV6-3 | ASSLRLGENTGELF
TRBJ2-5 | TRBV20-1 | SANRQTQETQY
TRBJ1-5 | TRBV6-2/TRBV6-3 | ASSLGTGNMEPQH
TRBJ1-1 | TRBV20-1 | SAPRAGNTEAF
TRBJ1-2 | TRBV2 | ASGTETRRTGGYT
TRBJ2-7 | TRBV30 | AWTTGGNYEQY
TRBJ2-3 | TRBV7-2 | ASSLVHTSSDTQY
- | TRBV6-6 | ASRQRTGGVETQY
TRBJ2-5 | TRBV4-2 | TSSQGTEGTQY
TRBJ2-1 | TRBV4-1 | ASSQGVGGISYNEQF
- | TRBV27 | ASRTGEYNEQY
TRBJ2-5 | TRBV7-2 | ASSEYGGGGETQY
TRBJ2-5 | TRBV3-1 | ASSRTGGRETQY
TRBJ2-1 | TRBV7-2 | ASSLDVGQGISDEQF
- | TRBV21-1 | ASSVSKQRLEVQFYEQY
TRBJ2-3 | TRBV30 | ACPFFGSGGTDTQY